This T cell receptor (beta chain) was captured by sequencing in a study of OX40 agonist ivuxolimab in advanced cancers. As for the study in general: As their treatment, patients were administered ivuxolimab, an agonistic anti-OX40 (CD134) antibody. Patients receiving dose escalation had hepatocellular carcinoma, melanoma, renal cell or head and neck cancer. Study conclusions and caveats: Averaged across samples, CD8+ T cells carried more expanded clones than CD4+ did.

Baseline, cycle 4 day 1, and cycle 7 day 1 were the blood sampling points. For this clone: Its antigen remains unidentified.

Germline V gives CDR1 SGHNT, CDR2 YYREEE (reference sequence). This CDR3 comprises 18 residues. The V and J ends lost 4 bases and 2 bases, in that order; junction bases with no gene match: 9. Repertoires were generated with immunoSEQ multiplex PCR, while TCRdb's copy carries only in-frame clones and drops some. Of 45,000 to 60,000 clones listed, roughly nine tenths were seen once; the top ten hold roughly 12%. V and J are TRBV5-4 and TRBJ2-1, with 13 bases lining up with TRBD2. The material was CD4+ or CD8+ T cells sorted from blood, obtained in a trial of the OX40 agonist ivuxolimab. This receptor was taken from an adult with an advanced solid tumor such as melanoma, head and neck, liver or kidney cancer. CDR3 amino acids: CASSLGLAGNPTYNEQFF. CDR3 DNA: TGTGCCAGCAGCCTGGGACTAGCGGGAAACCCTACCTACAATGAGCAGTTCTTC. Full variable domain (remainder filled in from reference TRBV5-4 and TRBJ2-1): ETGVTQSPTHLIKTRGQQVTLRCSSQSGHNTVSWYQQALGQGPQFIFQYYREEENGRGNFPPRFSGLQFPNYSSELNVNALELDDSALYLCASSLGLAGNPTYNEQFFGPGTRLTVL.